This T cell receptor (beta chain) appears in the sequencing data of a study of blood T cells in healthy people across ages. In this sample, this clonotype turned up a few times. Donors were healthy Caucasian individuals from Russia aged about 6 to 95. Combining a sample-barcoded 5' primer with a J-beta primer mix, a second PCR ran for about 6 to 11 cycles. Every single cDNA molecule received a tag from a template-switch adaptor with 12 random nucleotides. Researchers report that each sample yielded at least 2.5 million CDR3-containing paired-end reads. Using its own MiXCR run on the 5' RACE reads, TCRdb lists one record per CDR3 protein. This table holds about 280,000 distinct CDR3 sequences, 25% to 30% found once. This CDR3 region has 12 residues. CDR1 is MDHEN, CDR2 SYDVKM, per germline. The germline V and J ends were trimmed by 5 bases and 4 bases, with 7 bases remaining between them.

The chain combines TRBV28 with TRBJ2-3; weak D call: TRBD2 (6 bases). Sequencing input: blood. The TCR was taken from a woman between 65 and 79 years old in good health. CDR3 coding DNA: TGTGCCAGCAGTAGCGGGCCAGATACGCAGTATTTT. It is translated as CASSSGPDTQYF.